This record covers a single T cell receptor (beta chain). While infection was still active, Seattle patients were enrolled and then followed longitudinally. Original analysis: Amplified reference gene primers provided the basis for estimating nucleated cell counts. Sequenced by immunoSEQ multiplex PCR; TCRdb stores in-frame clones only, minus some. V, J and clone size were drawn from that table, and D and trimming were deduced from the DNA. This sample has 150,000 or so clones, with roughly nine tenths found just once. Germline V CDR1 and CDR2: SQVTM, ANQGSEA. V shed 6 bases, J shed 6 bases, and the junction held 7 bases outside the gene matches. The CDR3 runs 15 residues. The data are from a study of blood T cell repertoires in COVID-19. About the study: Samples taken during acute and convalescent COVID-19 were collected in the United States, Italy and Spain. The analysed material was cDNA or gDNA that came from T cells, B-cell-depleted T cells, or PBMCs.

Sequenced input: peripheral blood. The rearrangement uses TRBV29-1 and TRBJ2-4; 14 nucleotides match TRBD2. The origin of this receptor is a man between 18 and 29 years old with COVID-19, enrolled during active disease. The CDR3 sequence is CSVAGTSGSANIQYF. The CDR3 DNA reads as TGCAGCGTCGCCGGGACTAGCGGGAGCGCAAACATTCAGTACTTC.